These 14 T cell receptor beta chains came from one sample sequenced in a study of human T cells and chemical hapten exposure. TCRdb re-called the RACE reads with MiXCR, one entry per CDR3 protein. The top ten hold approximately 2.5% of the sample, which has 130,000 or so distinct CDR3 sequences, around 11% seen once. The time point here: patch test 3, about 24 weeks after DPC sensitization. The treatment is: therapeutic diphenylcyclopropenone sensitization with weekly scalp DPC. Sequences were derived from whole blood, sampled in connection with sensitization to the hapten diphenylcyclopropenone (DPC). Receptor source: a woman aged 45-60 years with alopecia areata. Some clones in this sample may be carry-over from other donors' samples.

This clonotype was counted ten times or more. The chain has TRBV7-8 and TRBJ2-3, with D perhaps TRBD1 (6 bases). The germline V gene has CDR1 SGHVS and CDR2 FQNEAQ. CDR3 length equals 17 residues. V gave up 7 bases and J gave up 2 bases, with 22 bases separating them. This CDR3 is CASNPGPVQGDTDTQYF. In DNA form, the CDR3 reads TGTGCCAGCAACCCGGGGCCCGTACAGGGCGACACAGATACGCAGTATTTT.

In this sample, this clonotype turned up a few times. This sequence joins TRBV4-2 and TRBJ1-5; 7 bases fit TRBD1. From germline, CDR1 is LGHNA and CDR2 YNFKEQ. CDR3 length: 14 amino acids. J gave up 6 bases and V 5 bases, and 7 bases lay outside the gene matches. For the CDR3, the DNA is TGTGCCAGCAGCTCAACAGGGGAGGGTCAGCCCCAGCATTTT. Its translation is CASSSTGEGQPQHF.

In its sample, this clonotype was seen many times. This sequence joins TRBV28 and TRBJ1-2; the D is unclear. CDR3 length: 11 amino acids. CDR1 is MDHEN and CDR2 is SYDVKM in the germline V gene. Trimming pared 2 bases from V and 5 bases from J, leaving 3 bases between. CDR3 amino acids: CASSLEYGYTF. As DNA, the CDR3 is TGTGCCAGCAGTTTAGAGTATGGCTACACCTTC.

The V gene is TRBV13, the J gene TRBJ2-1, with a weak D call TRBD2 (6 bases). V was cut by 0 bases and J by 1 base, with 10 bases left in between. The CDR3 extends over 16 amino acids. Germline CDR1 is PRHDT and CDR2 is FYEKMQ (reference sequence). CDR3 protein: CASSLGLAASYNEQFF. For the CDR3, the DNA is TGTGCCAGCAGCTTAGGGTTAGCGGCTTCCTACAATGAGCAGTTCTTC.

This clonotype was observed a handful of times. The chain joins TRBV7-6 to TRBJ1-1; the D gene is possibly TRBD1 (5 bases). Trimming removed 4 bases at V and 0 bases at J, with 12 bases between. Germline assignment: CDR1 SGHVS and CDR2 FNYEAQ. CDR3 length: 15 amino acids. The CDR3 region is CASSSSRGMNTEAFF. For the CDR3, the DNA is TGTGCCAGCAGCTCCTCGAGGGGAATGAACACTGAAGCTTTCTTT.

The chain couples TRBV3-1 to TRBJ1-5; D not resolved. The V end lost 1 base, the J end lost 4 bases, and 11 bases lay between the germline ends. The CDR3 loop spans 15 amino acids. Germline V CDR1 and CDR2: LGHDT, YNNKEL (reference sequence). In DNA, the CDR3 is TGTGCCAGCAGCCAAGCTGGGGAGTTAAATCAGCCCCAGCATTTT. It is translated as CASSQAGELNQPQHF.

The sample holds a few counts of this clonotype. CDR3 in DNA: TGCAGCACCTTACATGGGGCAGATACGCAGTATTTT. This sequence encodes CSTLHGADTQYF. The genes are TRBV29-1 and TRBJ2-3, with D unclear. CDR3 length: 12 residues. The germline CDR1 and CDR2 sequences are SQVTM and ANQGSEA. The ends were cut back, 8 bases at V and 4 bases at J, with 13 bases in the middle.

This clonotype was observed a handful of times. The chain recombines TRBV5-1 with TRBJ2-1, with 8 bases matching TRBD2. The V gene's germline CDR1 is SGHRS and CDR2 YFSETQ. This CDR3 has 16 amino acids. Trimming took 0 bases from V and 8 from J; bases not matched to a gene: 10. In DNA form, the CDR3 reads TGCGCCAGCAGCTTGGCCTTAGGGACTAGTCCGGATGAGCAGTTCTTC. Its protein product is CASSLALGTSPDEQFF.

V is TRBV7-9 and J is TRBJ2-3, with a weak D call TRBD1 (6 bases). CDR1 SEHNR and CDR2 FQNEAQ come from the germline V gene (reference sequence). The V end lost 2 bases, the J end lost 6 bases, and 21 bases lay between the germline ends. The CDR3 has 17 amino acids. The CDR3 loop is CASSLFETGIRQDTQYF. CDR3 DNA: TGTGCCAGCAGCTTATTTGAGACAGGCATTCGTCAGGATACGCAGTATTTT.

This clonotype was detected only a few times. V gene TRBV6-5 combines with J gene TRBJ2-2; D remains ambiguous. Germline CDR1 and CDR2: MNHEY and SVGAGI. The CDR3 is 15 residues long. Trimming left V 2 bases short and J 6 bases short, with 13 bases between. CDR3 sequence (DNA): TGTGCCAGCAGTTACGTGTCAGCGCCGCCCGGGGAGCTGTTTTTT. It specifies CASSYVSAPPGELFF.

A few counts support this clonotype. CDR3 protein: CSVERGSNTGELFF. The CDR3 region has the DNA TGCAGCGTTGAAAGGGGGTCCAACACCGGGGAGCTGTTTTTT. V is TRBV29-1 and J is TRBJ2-2; a weak D match, TRBD1 (6 bases). Germline V lookup: CDR1 SQVTM, CDR2 ANQGSEA. V was shortened by 2 bases and J by 2 bases, with 9 bases between the two germline ends. The CDR3 runs 14 residues.

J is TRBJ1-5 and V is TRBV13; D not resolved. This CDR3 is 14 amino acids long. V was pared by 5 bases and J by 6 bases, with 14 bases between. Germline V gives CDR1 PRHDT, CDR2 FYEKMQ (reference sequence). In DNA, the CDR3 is TGTGCCAGCAGCCCCCAACCGGAGGGTCAGCCCCAGCATTTT. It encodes CASSPQPEGQPQHF.

CDR3 DNA: TGTGCCAGCGATTCCCCCCAGGGAACGAACACTGAAGCTTTCTTT. It codes for CASDSPQGTNTEAFF. The J gene is TRBJ1-1, the V gene TRBV12-3 or TRBV12-4, with D possibly matching TRBD1 (5 bases). The CDR3 contains 15 residues. Trimming shortened V by 8 bases and J by 1 base, and 17 bases separated the two germline ends.

In DNA, the CDR3 is TGTGCCAGCAGTTACCCCAGTGAAGCTTTCTTT. This sequence encodes CASSYPSEAFF. The rearrangement joins TRBV6-2 or TRBV6-3 to TRBJ1-1; no clear D gene. Germline V gene data show CDR1 as MNHEY and CDR2 as SVGEGT. V shed 2 bases and J shed 7 bases, with 5 bases lying between them. The CDR3 loop spans 11 amino acids.